This T cell receptor (beta chain) was recorded in a study of tumor and adjacent non-tumor tissue in lung cancer. General study results and limits: Tumor repertoires had a smaller top 100 clone share than normal lung.

This sample's RNA came from whole unsorted tissue. The normal lung tissue was taken more than 3 cm from the tumor edge. Three rounds of nested PCR, following a modified ARM-PCR protocol, produced the TCRbeta library. One entry per CDR3 protein results from TCRdb running MiXCR on the multiplex PCR reads. The table has approximately 77,000 distinct CDR3 sequences, roughly 80% seen once. This CDR3 spans 15 amino acids. CDR1 is MGHRA and CDR2 is YSYEKL in the germline V gene. A word on this clonotype: Its antigen is currently unknown. One end of the junction is discordant with germline, which a read error may explain.

This receptor was obtained from a man aged 55 to 69 with non-small cell lung cancer. Sample: distant non-tumor lung tissue. The J gene is TRBJ1-2, the V gene TRBV4-1; TRBD1 might be the D (5 bases). CDR3 residues: CASNQGRGPDYSYTF. CDR3 coding DNA: TGCGCCAGCAACCAAGGCCGGGGACCTGACTATAGCTACACCTTC.